A single sample gave rise to the 23 T cell receptor beta chains below, sequenced in a study of regulatory T cells in long-lasting Graves disease. Stated time point: newly diagnosed GD, antithyroid drugs for less than 3 months. Making the TCR library involved RNA that had been extracted from PBMCs. Building of the TCR beta libraries involved iRepertoire HTBI primers and Arm-PCR of CDR3 regions. TCRdb itself ran the multiplex PCR reads through MiXCR, one entry per CDR3 protein. Of around 460,000 distinct CDR3 sequences listed, 11% to 15% are singletons. The same specimen was also included in a second study, on T cells in Graves' hyperthyroidism and ophthalmopathy.

This specimen was peripheral blood mononuclear cells (PBMCs), taken at new diagnosis, from a patient treated with antithyroid drugs. These receptors all stem from a woman aged 50 to 65 with Graves disease.

This clonotype has ten or more counts. The chain links TRBV6-1 to TRBJ2-2; 14 bases align to TRBD2. Germline V CDR1 and CDR2: MNHNS, SASEGT. The CDR3 is made up of 17 amino acids. V was clipped by 9 bases and J by 6 bases; unmatched bases: 12. The CDR3 DNA reads TGTGCCAGTACCGGGACTAGCGGGAGATCAGCGGCCGGGGAGCTGTTTTTT. This gives the protein CASTGTSGRSAAGELFF.

The CDR3 loop reads CSVEGQGPREAFF. The CDR3, as DNA: TGCAGTGTAGAGGGACAGGGACCTCGTGAAGCTTTCTTT. V is TRBV20-1 and J is TRBJ1-1; 9 nucleotides align to TRBD1. This CDR3 region has 13 residues. V lost 7 bases to trimming and J lost 7 bases; unmatched junction nucleotides: 10. CDR1 and CDR2 (germline): DFQATT, SNEGSKA (reference sequence).

This sequence joins TRBV7-9 and TRBJ1-1; no definite D call. V lost 4 bases and J 0 bases, leaving 6 bases between the germline ends. Germline CDR1 is SEHNR and CDR2 is FQNEAQ (reference sequence). The CDR3 covers 13 residues. The CDR3 sequence is CASSSPVNTEAFF. The CDR3 region has the DNA TGTGCCAGCAGCTCCCCGGTGAACACTGAAGCTTTCTTT.

This clonotype occurred many times. CDR3 residues: CASKSWDGYTF. CDR3 in DNA: TGTGCCAGCAAGTCCTGGGATGGCTACACCTTC. The V gene is TRBV11-3, the J gene TRBJ1-2; D is unclear. This CDR3 contains 11 residues. CDR1 and CDR2 from the germline V gene are SGHNT and YENEEA. Trimming took 7 bases from V and 6 from J, leaving 9 bases between them.

There are many counts of this clonotype. V usage is TRBV3-1 and J usage is TRBJ1-1, with no clear D. V lost 1 base and J 0 bases, leaving 9 bases between the germline ends. The length of the CDR3 is 15 residues. Germline CDR1 reads LGHDT; CDR2 reads YNNKEL (reference sequence). CDR3 protein: CASSQARYLNTEAFF. The CDR3 coding sequence is TGTGCCAGCAGCCAAGCAAGGTACTTGAACACTGAAGCTTTCTTT.

A remark on this clonotype: The germline gene is not matched at one end of the junction; a read error may be the cause. CDR3 in amino acids: CASRRTRFNTGELLF. The CDR3 DNA is TGTGCCAGTAGGAGGACACGCTTCAACACCGGGGAGCTGCTTTTT. J is TRBJ2-2 and V is TRBV19; D possibly matches TRBD1 or TRBD2 (5 bases each). The length of the CDR3 is 15 residues. Per germline, CDR1 LNHDA and CDR2 SQIVND (reference sequence).

This clonotype showed up many times. The chain couples TRBV6-2 or TRBV6-3 to TRBJ2-2; D is ambiguous. The CDR3 loop spans 13 amino acids. Between the trimmed V and J ends, which lost 4 bases and 7 bases, there was a span of 10 bases. Germline lookup yields CDR1 MNHEY and CDR2 SVGEGT. This CDR3 reads CASSSLGIGELFF. For the CDR3, the DNA is TGTGCCAGCAGTTCTTTGGGAATCGGGGAGCTGTTTTTT.

Turning to this clonotype: A much larger clone lies one base from this, so it may be a read error. The V call is TRBV6-2 or TRBV6-3, the J call TRBJ1-2; D not certain. V lost 5 bases and J 2 bases, leaving 18 bases between the germline ends. This CDR3 is 16 amino acids long. The V gene's germline CDR1 is MNHEY and CDR2 SVGEGT. The CDR3 region is CASSEEARRLNYGYTF. The DNA of the CDR3 is TGTGCCAGCAGTGAAGAAGCTCGACGCCTGAACTATGGCTACACCTTC.

This clonotype was detected ten times or more. The chain combines TRBV7-3 with TRBJ2-7; 7 nucleotides line up with TRBD2. J gave up 4 bases and V 2 bases, and 5 bases lay outside the gene matches. The CDR3 has 14 residues. In germline, CDR1 is SGHTA, CDR2 FQGTGA. CDR3 amino acids: CASSLGAGSYEQYF. CDR3 bases: TGTGCCAGCAGCTTAGGAGCGGGAAGTTACGAGCAGTACTTC.

The chain carries TRBV27 and TRBJ2-7, with TRBD1 matching 9 bases. CDR3 size: 18 residues. Germline V gene lookup returns CDR1 MNHEY and CDR2 SMNVEV (reference sequence). V dropped 1 base and J dropped 2; count of bases not matched to a gene: 12. CDR3: CASSLFGDRVTLPYEQYF. For the CDR3, the DNA is TGTGCCAGCAGTTTATTTGGGGACAGGGTAACTCTCCCCTACGAGCAGTACTTC.

The table lists this clonotype with many counts. The V gene is TRBV11-2, the J gene TRBJ2-1; 7 bases are shared with TRBD2. V lost 1 base to trimming and J lost 2 bases; unmatched junction nucleotides: 8. Germline CDR1 and CDR2: SGHAT and FQNNGV. This CDR3 region has 17 residues. DNA for the CDR3: TGTGCCAGCAGCTTAGTCACCTATGGGGGGGCCTACAATGAGCAGTTCTTC. It specifies CASSLVTYGGAYNEQFF.

The chain uses TRBV5-1 and TRBJ2-7; D perhaps matches TRBD1 (6 bases). The germline gives CDR1 SGHRS, CDR2 YFSETQ. V was trimmed by 4 bases and J by 7 bases, leaving 24 bases between them. This CDR3 comprises 16 residues. As DNA, the CDR3 is TGCGCCAGCAGCCACGGGCAGGGACAAGGGCTTCGGGAGCAGTACTTC. This translates into CASSHGQGQGLREQYF. Together with reference TRBV5-1 and TRBJ2-7, the CDR3 gives the full variable domain: KAGVTQTPRYLIKTRGQQVTLSCSPISGHRSVSWYQQTPGQGLQFLFEYFSETQRNKGNFPGRFSGRQFSNSRSEMNVSTLELGDSALYLCASSHGQGQGLREQYFGPGTRLTVT.

V and J are TRBV5-1 and TRBJ2-3; possible D gene TRBD2, 6 bases. In germline, CDR1 is SGHRS, CDR2 YFSETQ. The CDR3 extends over 14 amino acids. The ends were cut back, 4 bases at V and 4 bases at J, with 13 bases in the middle. In DNA, the CDR3 is TGCGCCAGCAGCCCGGACGCGGGGCCAGATACGCAGTATTTT. Translation: CASSPDAGPDTQYF.

The V call is TRBV9, the J call TRBJ2-1; D might be TRBD2 (7 bases). V lost 4 bases, J lost 0 bases, and 14 bases lay in between. The germline gives CDR1 SGDLS, CDR2 YYNGEE. The CDR3 has 16 amino acids. The CDR3: CASSRGGGSSYNEQFF. The DNA for the CDR3 is TGTGCCAGCAGCAGAGGGGGAGGGAGCTCCTACAATGAGCAGTTCTTC.

Concerning this clonotype: A clone one base away is much larger, so this may be a read error. The conserved final phenylalanine or tryptophan is absent from the CDR3, which likely points to a read error. V is TRBV11-2 and J is TRBJ2-5; either TRBD1 or TRBD2 may supply D (6 bases each). This CDR3 has 13 amino acids. Between the trimmed V and J ends, which lost 3 bases and 4 bases, there was a span of 9 bases. From germline, CDR1 is SGHAT and CDR2 FQNNGV. The CDR3 here is CASSFGGGETQYC. For the CDR3, the DNA is TGTGCCAGCAGCTTCGGAGGGGGAGAGACCCAGTACTGC.

The sample holds a few counts of this clonotype. The rearrangement joins TRBV6-1 to TRBJ2-7, with 8 nucleotides matching TRBD2. Germline CDR1 reads MNHNS; CDR2 reads SASEGT. V was clipped by 6 bases and J by 4 bases; unmatched bases: 8. The CDR3 is made up of 14 amino acids. The CDR3 coding sequence is TGTGCCAGCAGAGGCGTCAGCGGGAGTTACGAGCAGTACTTC. Its translation: CASRGVSGSYEQYF.

This clonotype was counted many times. The rearrangement links TRBV9 to TRBJ1-2; 7 positions match TRBD1. The CDR3 sequence is 14 residues long. Per the germline V gene, CDR1 is SGDLS and CDR2 is YYNGEE. V lost 7 bases, J lost 0 bases, and 6 bases stayed unmatched. DNA for the CDR3: TGTGCCAGCGGGGGACAGAGCCCTAACTATGGCTACACCTTC. This gives the protein CASGGQSPNYGYTF.

Ten or more counts support this clonotype. The rearrangement joins TRBV28 to TRBJ2-4, with 11 bases lining up with TRBD1. CDR3 length: 18 amino acids. CDR1 and CDR2 from the germline V gene are MDHEN and SYDVKM. J was trimmed by 3 bases and V by 5 bases; bases with no gene match: 12. The CDR3 DNA sequence: TGTGCCAGCAGTCCAGGGACAGGGGGGTTTCTTGTCAAAAACATTCAGTACTTC. This sequence encodes CASSPGTGGFLVKNIQYF.

This clonotype was seen many times. The chain links TRBV2 to TRBJ2-3, with D perhaps TRBD1 (8 bases). V was trimmed by 2 bases and J by 4 bases, leaving 13 bases between them. CDR1 and CDR2 from the germline V gene are SNHLY and FYNNEI. The CDR3 loop spans 15 amino acids. CDR3 loop: CASSEWTGRADTQYF. The CDR3 DNA reads as TGTGCCAGCAGTGAATGGACAGGGAGGGCAGATACGCAGTATTTT.

A word on this clonotype: A much larger clone lies one base from this, so it may be a read error. The chain links TRBV18 to TRBJ2-1; no reliable D call. The CDR3 consists of 13 residues. Germline V gene lookup returns CDR1 KGHSH and CDR2 LQKENI. The CDR3 sequence: CASSPLGLNEEFF. CDR3 bases: TGTGCCAGCTCACCTCTGGGTTTGAATGAGGAGTTCTTC.

At least ten counts were recorded for this clonotype. The chain recombines TRBV29-1 with TRBJ2-2; the match to TRBD2 covers 8 bases. Germline lookup yields CDR1 SQVTM and CDR2 ANQGSEA. V lost 7 bases and J lost 6; bases outside the gene matches: 10. This CDR3 has 14 residues. The CDR3 loop is CSANGPSGPGELFF. The CDR3 DNA reads as TGCAGCGCCAACGGGCCTAGCGGGCCCGGGGAGCTGTTTTTT.

In this sample, this clonotype turned up many times. V and J are TRBV6-1 and TRBJ2-7, with D tentatively TRBD1 (6 bases). CDR1 is MNHNS and CDR2 is SASEGT in the germline V gene. V was shortened by 6 bases and J by 3 bases, with 18 bases between the two germline ends. The CDR3 contains 15 residues. In DNA form, the CDR3 reads TGTGCCAGCAGAACGGGCCTCCAGGGGCTCTACGAGCAGTACTTC. This codes for CASRTGLQGLYEQYF.

This clonotype showed up many times. This chain connects TRBV5-6 to TRBJ2-1, with a possible D match to TRBD2 (6 bases). V gave up 6 bases and J gave up 4 bases, with 11 bases separating them. Per germline, CDR1 SGHDT and CDR2 YYEEEE. CDR3 size: 13 residues. The CDR3 spells CASNGLTYNEQFF. Here the CDR3 DNA reads TGTGCCAGCAACGGACTAACTTACAATGAGCAGTTCTTC.